The clone carrying this T cell receptor beta chain was detected ten times or more. Its antigen is unknown. Amplified material comprised TCR beta CDR3 regions derived from RNA transcripts. An opening RT-PCR round employed HTBI primers and preceded a second-round multiplex PCR. TCRdb redid the calling of the multiplex PCR reads with MiXCR, one entry per CDR3 protein. Of about 620,000 distinct CDR3 sequences in the sample, 22% are singletons; the top ten hold approximately 6.5%. These data belong to a study of Graves' ophthalmopathy and Graves' hyperthyroidism. Background on the study: The study drew peripheral blood at initial diagnosis, before any treatment.

Germline CDR1 and CDR2: DFQATT and SNEGSKA (reference sequence). Trimming left V 5 bases short and J 0 bases short, with 19 bases between. The CDR3 totals 16 residues. PBMCs were density-gradient isolated from approximately 9.8 ml fresh blood. Study-wide points: Among expanded thyroid clonotypes above 0.001 frequency, most also occurred in blood. At about 69% sensitivity and 72.22% specificity, the model predicted progression of the ophthalmopathy.

This clonotype was obtained from a woman aged 18-35 years with stable Graves' hyperthyroidism. Some clones in this sample may be carry-over from other donors' samples. Material: peripheral blood. This sequence joins TRBV20-1 and TRBJ1-1, with D tentatively TRBD1 (5 bases). CDR3 amino acids: CSASHDRQTLNTEAFF. The CDR3 region has the DNA TGCAGTGCTTCACACGATAGACAGACTCTGAACACTGAAGCTTTCTTT.